The 20 T cell receptor beta chains reported below all come from one sample, sequenced in a study of cytomegalovirus exposure and HLA in healthy donors. The PCR employed 60 Vbeta primers together with 13 Jbeta primers. Here immunoSEQ multiplex PCR was the method, and the copy in TCRdb shows in-frame clones only, minus some. The table has some 220,000 clones, 75% to 90% seen once. The specimen was PBMCs. These TCRs come from a woman between 18 and 30 years old in good health and CMV-seronegative.

This clone was detected a few times. The chain links TRBV5-1 to TRBJ2-7; TRBD1 is a possible D gene (5 bases). Germline V gene data show CDR1 as SGHRS and CDR2 as YFSETQ. CDR3 size: 13 residues. Trimming removed 1 base at V and 3 bases at J, with 8 bases between. The CDR3 sequence: CASSLTGDYEQYF. As DNA, the CDR3 is TGCGCCAGCAGCTTGACAGGAGACTACGAGCAGTACTTC.

The chain has TRBV5-1 and TRBJ2-3; 9 bases are shared with TRBD2. After removal of 1 base from V and 0 bases from J, the junction contained 6 bases not matched to a gene. Germline CDR1 reads SGHRS; CDR2 reads YFSETQ. CDR3 length: 17 amino acids. CDR3: CASSLIAGATSTDTQYF. CDR3 DNA sequence: TGCGCCAGCAGCTTGATAGCGGGAGCGACTAGCACAGATACGCAGTATTTT.

This clone was counted a few times. As DNA, the CDR3 is TGTGCCAGCAGCTTACAGGGGTTCAATGGCTACACCTTC. This gives the protein CASSLQGFNGYTF. The chain carries TRBV7-9 and TRBJ1-2; D is possibly TRBD1 (6 bases). Between the trimmed V and J ends, which lost 2 bases and 6 bases, there was a span of 10 bases. The CDR3 is made up of 13 amino acids. Germline V gene data show CDR1 as SEHNR and CDR2 as FQNEAQ (reference sequence).

The V and J genes are TRBV4-3 and TRBJ2-1; 7 nucleotides match TRBD2. The ends lost 1 base at V and 13 bases at J; junction bases unmatched: 10. In germline, CDR1 is LGHNA, CDR2 YSLEER. The CDR3 sequence is 14 residues long. CDR3 sequence (DNA): TGCGCCAGCAGCCAAGGTGGCGGGAGTCGGTCCCAGTTCTTC. Its translation is CASSQGGGSRSQFF.

The chain has TRBV13 and TRBJ2-5; TRBD2 matches at 8 bases. This CDR3 contains 18 residues. From germline, CDR1 is PRHDT and CDR2 FYEKMQ (reference sequence). Losses at the gene ends were 5 bases for V and 5 bases for J; bases not matched to a gene: 19. The CDR3: CASSAQVSGTPSGETQYF. The CDR3 DNA follows: TGTGCCAGCAGCGCCCAGGTTAGCGGGACCCCCAGCGGGGAGACCCAGTACTTC.

J is TRBJ1-2 and V is TRBV27; 10 bases fit TRBD1. V lost 3 bases, J lost 8 bases, and 9 bases stayed unmatched. The CDR3 totals 15 residues. The germline V gene has CDR1 MNHEY and CDR2 SMNVEV (reference sequence). This chain's CDR3 is CASSFQRTGGDGYTF. The CDR3 coding sequence is TGTGCCAGCAGTTTCCAACGGACAGGGGGGGACGGCTACACCTTC.

The chain has TRBV2 and TRBJ2-5; 9 positions match TRBD2. Unmatched junction bases numbered 5, after V lost 6 bases and J lost 0 bases. Germline V lookup: CDR1 SNHLY, CDR2 FYNNEI. The CDR3 sequence is 15 residues long. The DNA of the CDR3 is TGTGCCAGCAGACCCCTAGCGGGGTACCAAGAGACCCAGTACTTC. It is translated as CASRPLAGYQETQYF.

This chain uses TRBV7-8 with TRBJ2-7, with TRBD1 matching 10 bases. V shed 5 bases, J shed 5 bases, and the junction held 6 bases outside the gene matches. Germline CDR1 and CDR2: SGHVS and FQNEAQ. CDR3 size: 14 residues. CDR3 protein: CASSVRGQGHEQYF. The CDR3 DNA is TGTGCCAGCAGCGTCCGGGGACAGGGGCACGAGCAGTACTTC.

The genes are TRBV18 and TRBJ1-1, with 7 bases fitting TRBD1. Germline values: CDR1 KGHSH, CDR2 LQKENI. V trimming: 3 bases; J trimming: 7 bases; junction bases outside the gene matches: 5. This CDR3 is built from 13 residues. CDR3 loop: CASSPDRLGEAFF. The CDR3 bases are TGTGCCAGCTCACCGGACAGGTTGGGTGAAGCTTTCTTT.

The J gene is TRBJ1-4, the V gene TRBV18, with TRBD1 as a possible D gene (6 bases). V lost 3 bases to trimming and J lost 7 bases, with 12 bases between them. The CDR3 has 14 amino acids. The germline gives CDR1 KGHSH, CDR2 LQKENI. The CDR3 region has the DNA TGTGCCAGCTCACCGGGCAGGGGCATTGAAAAACTGTTTTTT. This sequence encodes CASSPGRGIEKLFF.

This sequence joins TRBV27 and TRBJ2-7; 7 bases fit TRBD1. CDR3 length equals 15 residues. Germline assignment: CDR1 MNHEY and CDR2 SMNVEV (reference sequence). V shed 7 bases and J 3 bases; nucleotides not matched to a gene: 12. This CDR3 is CASKGAATPFYEQYF. The CDR3 DNA follows: TGTGCCAGCAAGGGGGCCGCGACACCCTTCTACGAGCAGTACTTC.

Here the CDR3 DNA reads TGCAGCGCGACAGTTTCCTACGAGCAGTACTTC. Translation gives CSATVSYEQYF. The chain couples TRBV29-1 to TRBJ2-7, with a weak D call TRBD1 (5 bases). The V gene's germline CDR1 is SQVTM and CDR2 ANQGSEA. The CDR3 sequence is 11 residues long. Trimming cost V 7 bases and J 1 base, with 8 bases left between them.

V usage is TRBV27 and J usage is TRBJ1-2; 9 nucleotides align to TRBD1. The CDR3 has 12 residues. CDR1 and CDR2 (germline): MNHEY, SMNVEV (reference sequence). V shed 6 bases, J shed 6 bases, and the junction held 2 bases outside the gene matches. The CDR3 bases are TGTGCCAGCAGCACAGGGGGCCATGGCTACACCTTC. It encodes CASSTGGHGYTF.

This chain uses TRBV4-3 with TRBJ2-6, with D perhaps TRBD1 (6 bases). Germline CDR1 and CDR2: LGHNA and YSLEER. Trimming pared 1 base from V and 5 bases from J, leaving 15 bases between. The CDR3 spans 17 residues. CDR3 DNA sequence: TGCGCCAGCAGCCAAGGCCACTTATGGGACAGGGCCAACGTCCTGACTTTC. Amino acids: CASSQGHLWDRANVLTF.

V usage is TRBV4-3 and J usage is TRBJ1-2; D call uncertain. Trimming shortened V by 2 bases and J by 10 bases, and 17 bases separated the two germline ends. The CDR3 extends over 14 amino acids. Germline V gives CDR1 LGHNA, CDR2 YSLEER. The CDR3: CASSQSRLSFVYTF. The CDR3 DNA reads as TGCGCCAGCAGCCAAAGCCGGTTGTCGTTTGTCTACACCTTC.

The chain joins TRBV5-4 to TRBJ2-5; D gene unclear. The CDR3 runs to 13 residues. The germline gives CDR1 SGHNT, CDR2 YYREEE (reference sequence). V shed 3 bases and J shed 2 bases, with 8 bases lying between them. Here the CDR3 DNA reads TGTGCCAGCAGCTGGCAGGATCAAGAGACCCAGTACTTC. Its translation is CASSWQDQETQYF.

This clone has a handful of counts. The V call is TRBV2, the J call TRBJ2-3; tentatively, D is TRBD1 (6 bases). The germline gives CDR1 SNHLY, CDR2 FYNNEI. CDR3 length: 15 residues. V was clipped by 3 bases and J by 0 bases, with 10 bases between them. The CDR3 sequence is CASSEGQISTDTQYF. The CDR3 coding sequence is TGTGCCAGCAGTGAGGGACAAATTAGCACAGATACGCAGTATTTT.

The chain couples TRBV7-6 to TRBJ2-6; D is unclear. The germline V gene has CDR1 SGHVS and CDR2 FNYEAQ. The CDR3 loop spans 15 amino acids. Trimming removed 1 base from V and 3 bases from J, with 7 bases in between. CDR3 residues: CASSLGGFGANVLTF. The CDR3, as DNA: TGTGCCAGCAGCTTAGGCGGATTTGGGGCCAACGTCCTGACTTTC.

This chain joins TRBV19 and TRBJ2-7, with TRBD2 identical over 7 bases. Losses at the gene ends were 4 bases for V and 2 bases for J; bases not matched to a gene: 11. CDR3 length: 16 residues. Germline V gene data show CDR1 as LNHDA and CDR2 as SQIVND (reference sequence). As DNA, the CDR3 is TGTGCCAGTAGTAGGGAGGGGTCAGGCTACGCCTACGAGCAGTACTTC. Its protein is CASSREGSGYAYEQYF.

J is TRBJ2-1 and V is TRBV7-6; tentative D call: TRBD2 (6 bases). Trimming took off 3 bases at V and 5 bases at J, with 11 bases between the two ends. The CDR3 loop spans 14 amino acids. Looked up from germline, CDR1 is SGHVS and CDR2 is FNYEAQ. As DNA, the CDR3 is TGTGCCAGCAGCTTTGTTGGGAGGAACAATGAGCAGTTCTTC. Its translation: CASSFVGRNNEQFF.